The TCR beta chain under discussion was sequenced for a study of prognosis after radiotherapy for stage I lung cancer. Genomic DNA was the source, and TCR beta CDR3 was amplified from it by two-round multiplex PCR. The use of primers specific to each TRBV and TRBJ gene characterized first-round PCR. TCRdb reprocessed the multiplex PCR reads via MiXCR and lists one record per CDR3 protein. The table lists almost 40,000 distinct CDR3 sequences, around 22% of them singletons, with 25% in the top ten. There are 12 residues in the CDR3. Germline CDR1 reads SEHNR; CDR2 reads FQNEAQ (reference sequence). With regard to this clonotype: The junction and the germline gene differ at one end; a read error may be behind it.

This TCR was recovered from a donor aged 50 or older with non-small cell lung cancer. The chain is built from TRBV7-9 and TRBJ2-7; D unclear. This sample comprised PBMCs, obtained before or after stereotactic body radiation therapy (not recorded which). CDR3 sequence reads: CASSLGHYGQYF. The CDR3 region has the DNA TGTGCCAGCAGCTTGGGTCATTACGGGCAGTACTTC.